This record concerns one T cell receptor (beta chain) sequence. This sample was included in a study of blood T cell repertoires in COVID-19. Looking at the study overall: PBMCs, B-cell-depleted T cells, or T cells provided the cDNA or gDNA that made up the material.

Germline V CDR1 and CDR2: LGHNA, YSLEER. V trimming: 1 base; J trimming: 5 bases; junction bases outside the gene matches: 6. The CDR3 runs 16 residues. Original handling: Reference gene primer amplification in the assay estimated nucleated cell counts. Here immunoSEQ multiplex PCR was the method, and the copy in TCRdb shows in-frame clones only, minus some. The DNA gave D and trimming, while V, J and clone size come from that table. Altogether some 66,000 clones are present, about nine tenths being singletons, with the ten largest covering 6% to 9.5%. The TCR originated in a human donor in a cohort sampled during active COVID-19. This chain joins TRBV4-3 and TRBJ2-2; 8 bases align to TRBD1. The material sequenced was peripheral blood. CDR3 protein: CASSQGDDRGTGELFF. In DNA, the CDR3 is TGCGCCAGCAGCCAAGGAGACGACAGGGGTACCGGGGAGCTGTTTTTT.